A single sample is the source of the 6 T cell receptor beta chains below, sequenced in a study of cytomegalovirus exposure and HLA in healthy donors. The primer mix had 60 Vbeta and 13 Jbeta primers. Repertoires were generated with immunoSEQ multiplex PCR, while TCRdb's copy carries only in-frame clones and drops some. Of fewer than 200,000 clones listed, around 82% are singletons. Material for sequencing was PBMCs. The receptor source for this set is a man aged 40-55 years in good health and CMV-seropositive.

V usage is TRBV4-2 and J usage is TRBJ1-2, with a possible D match to TRBD1 (5 bases). Germline V gene data show CDR1 as LGHNA and CDR2 as YNFKEQ. The CDR3 loop spans 18 amino acids. Trimming shortened V by 2 bases and J by 1 base, and 20 bases separated the two germline ends. Here the CDR3 reads CASSQQIPRVGFNYGYTF. For the CDR3, the DNA is TGTGCCAGCAGCCAACAGATTCCCAGGGTGGGCTTTAACTATGGCTACACCTTC.

V and J are TRBV5-5 and TRBJ1-1; D may be TRBD1 (6 bases). The V and J ends lost 4 bases and 1 base respectively, with 20 bases between them. The CDR3 runs 17 residues. The germline gives CDR1 SGHKS, CDR2 YYEKEE (reference sequence). The CDR3 region has the DNA TGTGCCAGCAGCCCGGGACACGAAAACCCTTGGAACACTGAAGCTTTCTTT. This encodes CASSPGHENPWNTEAFF.

The chain uses TRBV7-2 and TRBJ2-3; 10 bases are a match to TRBD2. With V trimmed by 4 bases and J by 6 bases, 4 bases remained unmatched. The CDR3 covers 14 residues. CDR1 is SGHTA and CDR2 is FQGNSA in the germline V gene. CDR3 sequence reads: CASSSSGGGDTQYF. Written as DNA, the CDR3 is TGTGCCAGCAGCTCTAGCGGGGGCGGGGATACGCAGTATTTT.

The chain combines TRBV11-2 with TRBJ2-2, with a weak D call TRBD2 (5 bases). The CDR3 runs 15 residues. The ends were cut back, 5 bases at V and 1 base at J, with 11 bases in the middle. CDR1 and CDR2 (germline): SGHAT, FQNNGV. As DNA, the CDR3 is TGTGCCAGCAGCCTTGGACTCCTGAACACCGGGGAGCTGTTTTTT. Protein sequence: CASSLGLLNTGELFF.

In regard to this clone: Compared with germline, one end of the junction differs, possibly owing to a read error. Other DNA sequences within the sample encode an identical CDR3. This chain joins TRBV2 and TRBJ1-5; D may be TRBD1 (5 bases). The CDR3 runs to 12 residues. The germline V gene encodes CDR1 SNHLY and CDR2 FYNNEI. The CDR3 loop reads CASNLGDQPQHF. CDR3 nucleotide sequence: TGTGCCAGCAATTTAGGGGATCAACCCCAGCATTTT. The variable domain in full, completed from reference TRBV2 and TRBJ1-5, reads EPEVTQTPSHQVTQMGQEVILRCVPISNHLYFYWYRQILGQKVEFLVSFYNNEISEKSEIFDDQFSVERPDGSNFTLKIRSTKLEDSAMYFCASNLGDQPQHFGDGTRLSIL.

The DNA for the CDR3 is TGTGCCAGCAGCCAAGATTTATCAGGGGTTGAAAAACTGTTTTTT. It codes for CASSQDLSGVEKLFF. The genes are TRBV4-2 and TRBJ1-4, with TRBD1 as a possible D gene (6 bases). Per germline, CDR1 LGHNA and CDR2 YNFKEQ. The CDR3 length is 15 residues. Trimming cost V 0 bases and J 7 bases, with 12 bases left between them.